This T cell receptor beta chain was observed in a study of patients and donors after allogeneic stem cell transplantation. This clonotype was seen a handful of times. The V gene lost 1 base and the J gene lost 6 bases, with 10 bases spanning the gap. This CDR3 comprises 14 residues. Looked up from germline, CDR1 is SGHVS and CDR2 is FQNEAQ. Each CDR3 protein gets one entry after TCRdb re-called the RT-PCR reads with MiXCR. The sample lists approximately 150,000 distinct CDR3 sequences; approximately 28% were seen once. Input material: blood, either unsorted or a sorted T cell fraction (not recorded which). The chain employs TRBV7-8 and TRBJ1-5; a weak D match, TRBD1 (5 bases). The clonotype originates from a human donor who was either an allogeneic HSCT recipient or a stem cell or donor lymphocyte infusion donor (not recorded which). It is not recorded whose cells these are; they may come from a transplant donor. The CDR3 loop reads CASSLETVPQPQHF. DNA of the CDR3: TGTGCCAGCAGCTTAGAGACAGTTCCTCAGCCCCAGCATTTT. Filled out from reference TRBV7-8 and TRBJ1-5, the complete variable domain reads GAGVSQSPRYKVAKRGQDVALRCDPISGHVSLFWYQQALGQGPEFLTYFQNEAQLDKSGLPSDRFFAERPEGSVSTLKIQRTQQEDSAVYLCASSLETVPQPQHFGDGTRLSIL.